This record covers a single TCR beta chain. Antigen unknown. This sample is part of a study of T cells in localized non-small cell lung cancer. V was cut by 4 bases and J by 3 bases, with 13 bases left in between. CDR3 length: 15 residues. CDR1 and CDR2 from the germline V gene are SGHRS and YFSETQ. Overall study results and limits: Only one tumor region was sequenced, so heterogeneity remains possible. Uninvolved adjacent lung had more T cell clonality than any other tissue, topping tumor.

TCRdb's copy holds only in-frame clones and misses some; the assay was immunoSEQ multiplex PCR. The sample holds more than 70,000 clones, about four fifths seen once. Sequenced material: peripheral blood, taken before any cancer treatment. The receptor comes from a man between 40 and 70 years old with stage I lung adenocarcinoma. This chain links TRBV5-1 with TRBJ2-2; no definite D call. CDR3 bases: TGCGCCAGCAGCCCTATCCGTACTGACACCGGGGAGCTGTTTTTT. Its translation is CASSPIRTDTGELFF. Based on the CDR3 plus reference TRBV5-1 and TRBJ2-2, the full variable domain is KAGVTQTPRYLIKTRGQQVTLSCSPISGHRSVSWYQQTPGQGLQFLFEYFSETQRNKGNFPGRFSGRQFSNSRSEMNVSTLELGDSALYLCASSPIRTDTGELFFGEGSRLTVL.